The entry below gives a single T cell receptor (beta chain) sequence along with its context. Its matching antigen is unknown. The sample comes from a study of cytomegalovirus exposure and HLA in healthy donors. Findings of the study overall: Sequences of the TCR beta chain were said to predict the HLA-A and HLA-B alleles of most subjects accurately. The later analysis indicated that the majority of CMV-associated TCR beta chains appeared HLA-restricted. Among TCR sequences, most were rare, though some public TCRs appeared in many donors.

Researchers ran the PCR with 60 Vbeta and 13 Jbeta primers. Sequencing used immunoSEQ multiplex PCR; TCRdb keeps in-frame clones, though not all of them. The sample consists of roughly 130,000 clones, around 83% of them appearing once. Germline CDR1 reads SGHNT; CDR2 reads YYREEE (reference sequence). The CDR3 contains 18 residues. V dropped 4 bases and J dropped 4; count of bases not matched to a gene: 17. The sequencing sample was made of PBMCs. The sequence came from a human donor in good health. V is TRBV5-4 and J is TRBJ2-3, with 8 bases that match TRBD2. DNA of the CDR3: TGTGCCAGCAGCCGAATAGTAGCGGGGCAACTCGGGGCAGATACGCAGTATTTT. It encodes CASSRIVAGQLGADTQYF.